The 18 T cell receptor beta chains in this list originate from one sample, sequenced in a study of T cells in Graves' hyperthyroidism and ophthalmopathy. Template material for amplifying TCR beta CDR3 regions consisted of RNA transcripts. HTBI primers were used for first-round RT-PCR of the TCR CDR3. MiXCR was run by TCRdb on the multiplex PCR reads, yielding one entry per CDR3 protein. The repertoire holds approximately 720,000 distinct CDR3 sequences, with about 19% as singletons. Sequencing was done on a sample of blood. These receptors came from a woman between 45 and 65 years old with Graves' hyperthyroidism that later progressed to Graves' ophthalmopathy.

This clonotype was counted ten times or more. The gene calls are TRBV20-1 and TRBJ1-2; 11 nucleotides line up with TRBD1. The CDR3 runs to 13 residues. Germline V gene sequence: CDR1 DFQATT, CDR2 SNEGSKA (reference sequence). J lost 1 base, V lost 6 bases, and 1 base had no gene match. CDR3 protein: CSAGTGGNYGYTF. CDR3 DNA: TGCAGTGCGGGGACAGGGGGTAACTATGGCTACACCTTC.

This clonotype was counted between two and nine times. The J gene is TRBJ1-3, the V gene TRBV9; maybe TRBD1 (6 bases). The CDR3 loop spans 17 amino acids. Germline loops: CDR1 SGDLS, CDR2 YYNGEE. Trimming pared 0 bases from V and 0 bases from J, leaving 13 bases between. Here the CDR3 DNA reads TGTGCCAGCAGCGTAGGCCGGGGGGCCAACTCTGGAAACACCATATATTTT. As protein: CASSVGRGANSGNTIYF. Based on the CDR3 plus reference TRBV9 and TRBJ1-3, the full variable domain is DSGVTQTPKHLITATGQRVTLRCSPRSGDLSVYWYQQSLDQGLQFLIQYYNGEERAKGNILERFSAQQFPDLHSELNLSSLELGDSALYFCASSVGRGANSGNTIYFGEGSWLTVV.

This clonotype showed up just a few times. This chain connects TRBV6-1 to TRBJ1-1; D gene unclear. V gave up 7 bases and J gave up 2 bases, with 14 bases separating them. Germline values: CDR1 MNHNS, CDR2 SASEGT. The CDR3 runs 14 residues. This chain's CDR3 is CASTSRGENTEAFF. In nucleotides, the CDR3 is TGTGCCAGCACCTCGAGAGGAGAAAACACTGAAGCTTTCTTT.

The J gene is TRBJ2-1, the V gene TRBV27, with D perhaps matching TRBD2 (6 bases). The CDR3 totals 13 residues. V lost 4 bases and J 6 bases, leaving 10 bases between the germline ends. Germline-derived CDR1 and CDR2 are MNHEY and SMNVEV (reference sequence). In nucleotides, the CDR3 is TGTGCCAGCAGTTCGCCCGGGAGCAATGAGCAGTTCTTC. Its translation is CASSSPGSNEQFF.

The chain employs TRBV7-9 and TRBJ2-5; D gene ambiguous. V lost 7 bases to trimming and J lost 5 bases, with 14 bases between them. The germline CDR1 and CDR2 sequences are SEHNR and FQNEAQ (reference sequence). The CDR3 has 13 residues. The CDR3 DNA sequence: TGTGCCAGCACTATATCCACCGCGGAGACCCAGTACTTC. Encoded protein: CASTISTAETQYF. The full variable domain, its missing parts supplied by reference TRBV7-9 and TRBJ2-5, is DTGVSQNPRHKITKRGQNVTFRCDPISEHNRLYWYRQTLGQGPEFLTYFQNEAQLEKSRLLSDRFSAERPKGSFSTLEIQRTEQGDSAMYLCASTISTAETQYFGPGTRLLVL.

The V gene is TRBV2, the J gene TRBJ2-6; D is ambiguous. V was shortened by 4 bases and J by 4 bases, with 17 bases between the two germline ends. This CDR3 is built from 17 residues. CDR1 and CDR2 (germline): SNHLY, FYNNEI. CDR3 protein: CASSARLQLPGANVLTF. The CDR3 DNA reads TGTGCCAGCAGTGCTCGGCTTCAGTTGCCCGGGGCCAACGTCCTGACTTTC.

The sample holds a few counts of this clonotype. The chain carries TRBV20-1 and TRBJ2-1; D gene ambiguous. Germline values: CDR1 DFQATT, CDR2 SNEGSKA (reference sequence). This CDR3 has 13 amino acids. CDR3 nucleotides: TGCAGCGTGACAAGGGCTCCCTACAATGAGCAGTTCTTC. Translated, it gives CSVTRAPYNEQFF.

The chain uses TRBV6-2 or TRBV6-3 and TRBJ2-3, with 8 bases fitting TRBD1. CDR1 and CDR2 from the germline V gene are MNHEY and SVGEGT. Trimming cost V 5 bases and J 6 bases; bases outside gene matches: 7. This CDR3 comprises 14 residues. CDR3 coding DNA: TGTGCCAGCAGTAGGACAGGGCGGGTGGATACGCAGTATTTT. Its protein product is CASSRTGRVDTQYF.

This sequence joins TRBV4-1 and TRBJ2-1; 10 bases map to TRBD2. The CDR3 length is 16 residues. After removal of 1 base from V and 4 bases from J, the junction contained 4 bases not matched to a gene. Germline CDR1 and CDR2: MGHRA and YSYEKL. The CDR3 spells CASSQVLAGGYNEQFF. DNA for the CDR3: TGCGCCAGCAGCCAAGTCTTAGCGGGGGGATACAATGAGCAGTTCTTC.

The chain carries TRBV7-9 and TRBJ2-7; D is unresolved. Germline V gives CDR1 SEHNR, CDR2 FQNEAQ (reference sequence). Trimming cost V 5 bases and J 3 bases, with 11 bases left between them. The CDR3 has 13 residues. The chain's CDR3 is CASSPVQIYEQYF. Written as DNA, the CDR3 is TGTGCCAGCAGCCCGGTGCAGATCTACGAGCAGTACTTC. Based on the CDR3 plus reference TRBV7-9 and TRBJ2-7, the full variable domain is DTGVSQNPRHKITKRGQNVTFRCDPISEHNRLYWYRQTLGQGPEFLTYFQNEAQLEKSRLLSDRFSAERPKGSFSTLEIQRTEQGDSAMYLCASSPVQIYEQYFGPGTRLTVT.

CDR3 sequence: CASSEVGNSPLHF. The CDR3 DNA reads TGTGCCAGCAGTGAAGTGGGGAATTCACCCCTCCACTTT. The chain has TRBV25-1 and TRBJ1-6; D uncertain. V lost 2 bases, J lost 7 bases, and 6 bases lay in between. The germline gives CDR1 MGHDK, CDR2 SYGVNS. The CDR3 length is 13 residues.

The genes are TRBV10-1 and TRBJ1-1; 11 bases are a match to TRBD1. CDR1 WNHNN and CDR2 SYGVQD come from the germline V gene (reference sequence). Trimming at V came to 0 bases and at J to 10 bases, leaving 4 bases not matched to a gene. There are 14 residues in the CDR3. Here the CDR3 reads CASSESRDRGVAFF. DNA of the CDR3: TGCGCCAGCAGTGAGTCCCGGGACAGGGGGGTAGCTTTCTTT.

The genes are TRBV18 and TRBJ1-5; no firm D call. Trimming removed 4 bases at V and 5 bases at J, with 12 bases between. The CDR3 length is 14 residues. From germline, CDR1 is KGHSH and CDR2 LQKENI. Written as DNA, the CDR3 is TGTGCCAGCTCACGAACTAGGGAGGATCAGCCCCAGCATTTT. Encoded protein: CASSRTREDQPQHF.

A few counts support this clonotype. The chain combines TRBV9 with TRBJ1-2; no clear D. V was pared by 5 bases and J by 6 bases, with 17 bases between. Per the germline V gene, CDR1 is SGDLS and CDR2 is YYNGEE. CDR3 length equals 14 residues. CDR3 bases: TGTGCCAGCAGGCGAGAAGGGCCGGGCAATGGCTACACCTTC. This translates into CASRREGPGNGYTF.

This clonotype was counted ten times or more. The CDR3 DNA reads TGTGCCAGCAGCCCCAGGACACACTCCTACGAGCAGTACTTC. Residues: CASSPRTHSYEQYF. The chain joins TRBV11-2 to TRBJ2-7; maybe TRBD1 (5 bases). The CDR3 totals 14 residues. V shed 5 bases and J shed 0 bases, with 11 bases lying between them. Germline values: CDR1 SGHAT, CDR2 FQNNGV.

This clonotype was counted once. A much larger clonotype is one base distant, so this may be a read error. The chain combines TRBV29-1 with TRBJ1-2; D ambiguous. The CDR3 is 14 residues long. CDR1 and CDR2 from the germline V gene are SQVTM and ANQGSEA. CDR3 sequence reads: CSASPTGQDYDYTF. CDR3 sequence (DNA): TGCAGCGCCTCCCCCACGGGCCAGGACTATGACTACACCTTC.

The chain has TRBV5-1 and TRBJ2-5; TRBD1 matches 8 bases. Germline values: CDR1 SGHRS, CDR2 YFSETQ. CDR3 length: 17 residues. With V trimmed by 3 bases and J by 5 bases, 15 bases remained unmatched. The CDR3 loop is CASSSTGGGGRKETQYF. In DNA form, the CDR3 reads TGCGCCAGCAGCTCAACAGGGGGTGGAGGACGTAAGGAGACCCAGTACTTC.

This chain joins TRBV3-1 and TRBJ2-7; TRBD1 might be the D (7 bases). Trimming stripped 6 bases from V and 0 bases from J, with 12 bases between. Looked up from germline, CDR1 is LGHDT and CDR2 is YNNKEL (reference sequence). The CDR3 extends over 14 amino acids. In DNA, the CDR3 is TGTGCCAGCAGTGTTCAGGGGGGCTCCTACGAGCAGTACTTC. Its protein is CASSVQGGSYEQYF.